This entry lists 7 T cell receptor beta chains sequenced from one sample in a study of blood T cell repertoires in COVID-19. Profiled with immunoSEQ multiplex PCR; TCRdb holds only in-frame clones, not every one. This repertoire shows 90,000 to 150,000 clones, 81% found once; its top ten account for more than 9%. Sequenced input: peripheral blood. The source of these receptors is a human donor in a cohort sampled during active COVID-19.

The CDR3 reads CASSWDRGYEQYF. The CDR3 DNA follows: TGTGCCAGCAGCTGGGACAGGGGCTACGAGCAGTACTTC. The chain employs TRBV6-5 and TRBJ2-7; TRBD1 matches at 10 bases. The CDR3 loop spans 13 amino acids. V shed 6 bases, J shed 3 bases, and the junction held 2 bases outside the gene matches. The germline gives CDR1 MNHEY, CDR2 SVGAGI.

The V gene is TRBV5-4, the J gene TRBJ2-7, with 7 bases identical to TRBD1. The CDR3 sequence is 14 residues long. Germline trimming cut 4 bases from V and 4 bases from J; bases unmatched to any gene: 8. CDR1 is SGHNT and CDR2 is YYREEE in the germline V gene (reference sequence). CDR3 region: CASSRRGGGYEQYF. The CDR3 nucleotides are TGTGCCAGCAGCAGGAGAGGGGGCGGGTACGAGCAGTACTTC. Together with reference TRBV5-4 and TRBJ2-7, the CDR3 gives the full variable domain: ETGVTQSPTHLIKTRGQQVTLRCSSQSGHNTVSWYQQALGQGPQFIFQYYREEENGRGNFPPRFSGLQFPNYSSELNVNALELDDSALYLCASSRRGGGYEQYFGPGTRLTVT.

The J gene is TRBJ1-1, the V gene TRBV18; TRBD1 is a possible D gene (5 bases). V was clipped by 10 bases and J by 0 bases, with 18 bases between them. The CDR3 has 15 residues. Germline CDR1 reads KGHSH; CDR2 reads LQKENI. CDR3 residues: CATELLGGMNTEAFF. The CDR3 nucleotides are TGTGCCACCGAACTTCTGGGGGGAATGAACACTGAAGCTTTCTTT.

The chain recombines TRBV12-3 or TRBV12-4 with TRBJ2-5; unclear D gene. The CDR3 extends over 11 amino acids. The V and J ends lost 5 bases and 4 bases respectively, with 5 bases between them. Written as DNA, the CDR3 is TGTGCCAGCAGTCCCGGAGAGACCCAGTACTTC. Translated, it gives CASSPGETQYF.

Only a few counts were recorded for this clone. The rearrangement uses TRBV11-1 and TRBJ2-1, with 8 bases aligning to TRBD1. This CDR3 spans 12 amino acids. CDR1 SGHAT and CDR2 FQDESV come from the germline V gene (reference sequence). J was trimmed by 13 bases and V by 3 bases; bases with no gene match: 5. The CDR3 sequence is CASSFDRGYQFF. CDR3 nucleotides: TGTGCCAGCAGCTTCGACAGGGGTTACCAGTTCTTC. Drawing the rest from reference TRBV11-1 and TRBJ2-1, the complete variable domain is EAEVAQSPRYKITEKSQAVAFWCDPISGHATLYWYRQILGQGPELLVQFQDESVVDDSQLPKDRFSAERLKGVDSTLKIQPAELGDSAMYLCASSFDRGYQFFGPGTRLTVL.

DNA for the CDR3: TGTGCCAGCAGCGTTTCCAGCGGTGGAAACACCATATATTTT. As protein: CASSVSSGGNTIYF. The chain employs TRBV9 and TRBJ1-3, with unresolved D. The CDR3 sequence is 14 residues long. V lost 2 bases and J lost 3, with 9 bases in between. CDR1 is SGDLS, CDR2 YYNGEE, per germline.

In nucleotides, the CDR3 is TGCGCCAGCAGCTTGGCGTCGGTAAGCGGGAGTAATGAGCAGTTCTTC. Its translation is CASSLASVSGSNEQFF. The chain links TRBV5-1 to TRBJ2-1; TRBD2 matches 8 bases. CDR3 length: 16 residues. CDR1 SGHRS and CDR2 YFSETQ come from the germline V gene. V gave up 0 bases and J gave up 7 bases; unmatched junction bases: 9.